The 20 T cell receptor beta chains in this list originate from one sample, sequenced in a study of memory CD4+ T cells and cytomegalovirus serostatus. Libraries were prepared by immunoSEQ multiplex PCR; TCRdb keeps only in-frame clonotypes and omits some of them. The sample has over 75,000 clones, about 80% seen once. The sort gate was single viable CD3+CD4+CD8-CD45RO+ cells for memory CD4+ T cells. The specimen was memory CD4+ T cells from blood. The receptors shown here come from an adult in good health and CMV-seropositive.

The CDR3 sequence is CASSESGFTDTQYF. The DNA for the CDR3 is TGCGCCAGCAGTGAGTCCGGTTTCACAGATACGCAGTATTTT. The rearrangement links TRBV10-1 to TRBJ2-3; D gene unclear. Germline CDR1 is WNHNN and CDR2 is SYGVQD (reference sequence). The V end lost 0 bases, the J end lost 2 bases, and 6 bases lay between the germline ends. The CDR3 contains 14 residues.

This chain links TRBV5-4 with TRBJ2-3; no definite D call. V was trimmed by 3 bases and J by 6 bases, leaving 14 bases between them. CDR1 and CDR2 from the germline V gene are SGHNT and YYREEE (reference sequence). The CDR3 contains 14 residues. The CDR3 here is CASSSRPTRDTQYF. DNA for the CDR3: TGTGCCAGCAGCTCCAGACCAACCCGCGATACGCAGTATTTT.

The CDR3: CASSRTGATTGELFF. CDR3 nucleotide sequence: TGTGCCAGCAGCCGCACGGGCGCGACCACCGGGGAGCTGTTTTTT. The chain uses TRBV7-3 and TRBJ2-2; D is undetermined. This CDR3 comprises 15 residues. Looked up from germline, CDR1 is SGHTA and CDR2 is FQGTGA. Trimming shortened V by 5 bases and J by 4 bases, and 14 bases separated the two germline ends.

There are a few counts of this clone. This chain uses TRBV28 with TRBJ2-3, with D uncertain. V lost 3 bases, J lost 7 bases, and 11 bases lay in between. The CDR3 runs to 13 residues. CDR1 is MDHEN, CDR2 SYDVKM, per germline. CDR3 loop: CASSFRFRYTQYF. DNA of the CDR3: TGTGCCAGCAGTTTTCGGTTCAGGTATACGCAGTATTTT.

This chain connects TRBV18 to TRBJ2-2; 7 bases match TRBD1. Trimming removed 0 bases from V and 8 bases from J; junction bases left unmatched: 6. The CDR3 extends over 15 amino acids. From germline, CDR1 is KGHSH and CDR2 LQKENI. The DNA for the CDR3 is TGTGCCAGCTCACCACCCGGGACAGATTCGGGGGAGCTGTTTTTT. Encoded protein: CASSPPGTDSGELFF.

V and J are TRBV10-1 and TRBJ2-5; the match to TRBD1 covers 7 bases. V lost 5 bases and J lost 5; bases outside the gene matches: 5. This CDR3 is built from 13 residues. CDR1 and CDR2 (germline): WNHNN, SYGVQD (reference sequence). For the CDR3, the DNA is TGCGCCAGCAGTCGGACAGGTTCGGAGACCCAGTACTTC. It codes for CASSRTGSETQYF.

This chain uses TRBV28 with TRBJ1-4; possible D gene TRBD1, 6 bases. CDR3 length: 18 residues. Germline V gene lookup returns CDR1 MDHEN and CDR2 SYDVKM. V gave up 2 bases and J gave up 8 bases, with 24 bases separating them. The CDR3 DNA reads TGTGCCAGCAGTTTAGATGGCCCAGGCCGGGACAATGAGGAAAAACTGTTTTTT. This sequence encodes CASSLDGPGRDNEEKLFF.

This clone showed up just a few times. The chain has TRBV7-6 and TRBJ2-1; D unclear. The CDR3 totals 15 residues. Per germline, CDR1 SGHVS and CDR2 FNYEAQ. Trimming removed 5 bases from V and 0 bases from J, with 11 bases in between. The CDR3 loop reads CASSQDGSSYNEQFF. The CDR3 DNA sequence: TGTGCCAGCAGCCAAGACGGCAGCTCCTACAATGAGCAGTTCTTC. The variable domain in full, with the rest retrieved from reference TRBV7-6 and TRBJ2-1, is GAGVSQSPRYKVTKRGQDVALRCDPISGHVSLYWYRQALGQGPEFLTYFNYEAQQDKSGLPNDRFSAERPEGSISTLTIQRTEQRDSAMYRCASSQDGSSYNEQFFGPGTRLTVL.

This chain connects TRBV2 to TRBJ2-1; weak D call: TRBD2 (6 bases). Trimming left V 2 bases short and J 6 bases short, with 11 bases between. The germline gives CDR1 SNHLY, CDR2 FYNNEI. This CDR3 comprises 14 residues. CDR3 loop: CASSERDSRNEQFF. In nucleotides, the CDR3 is TGTGCCAGCAGTGAAAGGGACTCGCGCAATGAGCAGTTCTTC.

The CDR3 DNA reads TGTGCCTGGAGCCAACTAGCGGGAGTATACGATACGCAGTATTTT. Translation gives CAWSQLAGVYDTQYF. The V and J genes are TRBV30 and TRBJ2-3; 11 bases line up with TRBD2. The V gene's germline CDR1 is GTSNPN and CDR2 SVGIG (reference sequence). V lost 3 bases, J lost 6 bases, and 8 bases stayed unmatched. The CDR3 has 15 residues.

The chain carries TRBV19 and TRBJ1-1, with D maybe TRBD1 (6 bases). The V and J ends lost 5 bases and 3 bases respectively, with 13 bases between them. Germline CDR1 LNHDA, CDR2 SQIVND (reference sequence). This CDR3 is 14 amino acids long. DNA of the CDR3: TGTGCCAGTAGTCTGACGGGGGGCTACACTGAAGCTTTCTTT. Translation gives CASSLTGGYTEAFF.

This rearrangement joins TRBV18 to TRBJ1-1, with D unclear. CDR1 and CDR2 from the germline V gene are KGHSH and LQKENI. This CDR3 has 14 residues. Trimming took off 3 bases at V and 2 bases at J, with 10 bases between the two ends. CDR3 DNA sequence: TGTGCCAGCTCACCCCCCATGTTAAACACTGAAGCTTTCTTT. It codes for CASSPPMLNTEAFF.

The chain recombines TRBV19 with TRBJ2-5; D could derive from TRBD1 or TRBD2 (5 bases each). Germline CDR1 reads LNHDA; CDR2 reads SQIVND (reference sequence). Deletions cut 5 bases from V and 5 bases from J, with 12 bases between. This CDR3 is built from 13 residues. The CDR3 here is CASSPSGPETQYF. The CDR3, as DNA: TGTGCCAGTAGTCCCTCGGGGCCGGAGACCCAGTACTTC.

This chain joins TRBV28 and TRBJ2-3, with unresolved D. The CDR3 is 13 amino acids. Trimming stripped 2 bases from V and 5 bases from J, with 8 bases between. Germline CDR1 and CDR2: MDHEN and SYDVKM. The CDR3 coding sequence is TGTGCCAGCAGTTTAGTTGCGGAAGATACGCAGTATTTT. This translates into CASSLVAEDTQYF.

The genes are TRBV7-2 and TRBJ1-2; tentatively, D is TRBD1 (6 bases). The ends were cut back, 5 bases at V and 1 base at J, with 11 bases in the middle. Germline CDR1 SGHTA, CDR2 FQGNSA. CDR3 length: 14 residues. CDR3 sequence: CASSTGQSNYGYTF. CDR3 in DNA: TGTGCCAGCAGCACTGGACAGAGTAACTATGGCTACACCTTC. Full variable domain (remainder filled in from reference TRBV7-2 and TRBJ1-2): GAGVSQSPSNKVTEKGKDVELRCDPISGHTALYWYRQSLGQGLEFLIYFQGNSAPDKSGLPSDRFSAERTGGSVSTLTIQRTQQEDSAVYLCASSTGQSNYGYTFGSGTRLTVV.

The rearrangement joins TRBV27 to TRBJ1-5; the D gene is possibly TRBD1 (5 bases). The CDR3 length is 16 residues. Trimming removed 2 bases from V and 1 base from J, with 12 bases in between. CDR1 and CDR2 from the germline V gene are MNHEY and SMNVEV (reference sequence). For the CDR3, the DNA is TGTGCCAGCAGTTTAGGGGTGGGGGTGAGCAATCAGCCCCAGCATTTT. Translating gives CASSLGVGVSNQPQHF.

V and J are TRBV11-2 and TRBJ2-1; possibly TRBD1 or TRBD2 for D (5 bases each). V lost 5 bases and J lost 2, with 16 bases in between. Germline V lookup: CDR1 SGHAT, CDR2 FQNNGV. CDR3 length: 16 amino acids. CDR3 sequence: CASSVGTSHPYNEQFF. The CDR3 DNA is TGTGCCAGCAGCGTCGGGACCTCACACCCCTACAATGAGCAGTTCTTC.

The gene calls are TRBV13 and TRBJ1-4; weak D call: TRBD1 (6 bases). CDR1 is PRHDT and CDR2 is FYEKMQ in the germline V gene (reference sequence). The germline V and J ends were trimmed by 0 bases and 7 bases, with 12 bases remaining between them. This CDR3 region has 15 residues. CDR3 DNA: TGTGCCAGCAGCTTAGGGGGGGCCCGGAGTGAAAAACTGTTTTTT. Encoded protein: CASSLGGARSEKLFF.

The V and J genes are TRBV6-5 and TRBJ2-7; 7 bases are a match to TRBD2. This CDR3 has 16 amino acids. CDR1 and CDR2 from the germline V gene are MNHEY and SVGAGI. With 2 bases clipped from V and 1 base from J, the junction kept 8 bases outside the gene matches. The CDR3 DNA reads as TGTGCCAGCAGTTACAGCATCCTAGCGGTTTCCTACGAGCAGTACTTC. It is translated as CASSYSILAVSYEQYF.

The J gene is TRBJ2-3, the V gene TRBV28; the D is unclear. Germline-derived CDR1 and CDR2 are MDHEN and SYDVKM. V lost 6 bases and J lost 2, with 3 bases in between. The CDR3 totals 11 residues. CDR3 region: CASRATDTQYF. The CDR3 DNA reads TGTGCCAGCAGGGCCACAGATACGCAGTATTTT.